This is a list of T cell receptor beta chains from one sample in a study of blood T cells in healthy people across ages. TCRdb called the 5' RACE reads again in MiXCR, with one record for every CDR3 protein. The sample records about 1.7 million distinct CDR3 sequences, over 25% being singletons. The material sequenced was blood. All receptors come from a woman in her thirties in good health. CDR3s include the opening cysteine and the closing phenylalanine or tryptophan. Fields, in order: J gene, D gene, clone size, V gene, CDR3 DNA, CDR3 protein. The D gene is left open where the match is weak. The size entry is marked missing in some rows and otherwise reads once, few, many or a size class.

TRBJ1-4,TRBD1,-,TRBV7-9,TGTGCCAGCAGCGGCAGGGGGGGAGTGGAAAAACTGTTTTTT,CASSGRGGVEKLFF
TRBJ2-3,TRBD2,few,TRBV15,TGTGCCACCAGCATAGCGGGAGGGTTCACAGATACGCAGTATTTT,CATSIAGGFTDTQYF
TRBJ2-7,TRBD1,-,TRBV7-6,TGTGCCAGCAGCGCTAGGGACAGATACGAGCAGTACTTC,CASSARDRYEQYF
TRBJ2-3,-,-,TRBV5-1,TGCGCCAGCGGCTACCAAGACCTCACAGATACGCAGTATTTT,CASGYQDLTDTQYF
TRBJ1-1,TRBD1,-,TRBV29-1,TGCAGCGTCGCCCGGACAGGGGAGAACACTGAAGCTTTCTTT,CSVARTGENTEAFF
TRBJ2-5,-,few,TRBV5-6,TGTGCCAGCAGTCCCGGGGCTAGAGAAAAGACCCAGTACTTC,CASSPGAREKTQYF
TRBJ1-4,TRBD1,-,TRBV12-3/TRBV12-4,TGTGCCAGCAGACGGACAGGGGGTGAAAAACTGTTTTTT,CASRRTGGEKLFF
TRBJ1-2,-,-,TRBV9,TGTGCCAGCAGCGTAGGTCCGAGTTACGGCGGGGGCTACACCTTC,CASSVGPSYGGGYTF
TRBJ2-1,-,-,TRBV6-5,TGTACCAGCAGCGGACTCTTAGGGTCCTATGAGCAGTTCTTC,CTSSGLLGSYEQFF
TRBJ2-1,-,few,TRBV28,TGTGCCAGCAGTCCCTATCGGGTCAATGAGCAGTTCTTC,CASSPYRVNEQFF
TRBJ1-2,-,few,TRBV20-1,TGCATTGCTAGAGTTGGGAGGCCAGGCTATGGCTACACCTTC,CIARVGRPGYGYTF
TRBJ2-5,-,many,TRBV7-3,TGTGCCAGCAGCTTAATGGGGGGGACAGCTCAAGAGACCCAGTACTTC,CASSLMGGTAQETQYF
TRBJ1-2,TRBD1,-,TRBV30,TGTGCCTGGAGTCGGGACAGGGTTGGCTACACCTTC,CAWSRDRVGYTF
TRBJ2-7,-,many,TRBV20-1,TGCAGTGCAACCATGAGACGGGGCGAGCAGTACTTC,CSATMRRGEQYF
TRBJ2-7,-,many,TRBV7-3,TGTGCCAGCAGCTTATCATCGGGGGCCTACGAGCAGTACTTC,CASSLSSGAYEQYF
TRBJ2-1,TRBD1,-,TRBV20-1,TGCAGTGCTAGAGGGAGGACAGGGGGCAATGAGCAGTTCTTC,CSARGRTGGNEQFF
TRBJ2-3,-,many,TRBV29-1,TGCAGCGTACGACAGAGAAGTACGCAGTATTTT,CSVRQRSTQYF
TRBJ2-1,-,-,TRBV6-2/TRBV6-3,TGTGCCAGCACGATCAGACCATACAATGAGCAGTTCTTC,CASTIRPYNEQFF
TRBJ1-3,TRBD1,few,TRBV30,TGTGCCTTTGACAGGGGAACTGGAAACACCATATATTTT,CAFDRGTGNTIYF
TRBJ1-4,-,-,TRBV7-9,TGTGCCAGCAGCTTCATACTAACGACAGGCCGAATCAATGAAAAACTGTTTTTT,CASSFILTTGRINEKLFF
TRBJ2-1,TRBD2,many,TRBV29-1,TGCAGCGTGCCGGGACTAGCGGGAGGGTCCCATGAGCAGTTCTTC,CSVPGLAGGSHEQFF
TRBJ2-1,-,-,TRBV5-6,TGTGCCAGCAGCTTGGGATTAGAGCTATCGGCCTACAATGAGCAGTTCTTC,CASSLGLELSAYNEQFF
TRBJ1-1,-,few,TRBV3-1,TGTGCCAGCAGCCAAGAACTTGTTACTGAAGCTTTCTTT,CASSQELVTEAFF
TRBJ2-7,-,-,TRBV4-1,TGCGCCAGCAGCCAAGATTCTCAAGCCAGATACTACGCGGGGGCGAACTACGAGCAGTACTTC,CASSQDSQARYYAGANYEQYF
TRBJ1-5,-,-,TRBV20-1,TGCAGTGCCTATTCCGGACAGCCGGACAATCAGCCCCAGCATTTT,CSAYSGQPDNQPQHF
TRBJ2-7,-,many,TRBV5-1,TGCGCCAGCAGCTCGTGGACATCGGACGAGCAGTACTTC,CASSSWTSDEQYF
TRBJ2-1,-,-,TRBV5-1,TGCGCCAGCAGCTTGGGGCAGGACTACAATGAGCAGTTCTTC,CASSLGQDYNEQFF
TRBJ2-5,-,-,TRBV30,TGTGCCTGGAGCCGACGCAGGGACTTTATATACCAAGAGACCCAGTACTTC,CAWSRRRDFIYQETQYF
TRBJ2-1,TRBD2,-,TRBV5-5,TGTGCCAGCAGCTTGATTACTAGCGGGGGCCTGAATGAGCAGTTCTTC,CASSLITSGGLNEQFF
TRBJ2-1,TRBD2,-,TRBV3-1,TGTGCCAGCAGCCTCGGGGGTAGCGGGGTTAAGTTCTTC,CASSLGGSGVKFF
TRBJ2-6,-,many,TRBV29-1,TGCAGCGTTGAAGAGGGTGACGGGGCCAACGTCCTGACTTTC,CSVEEGDGANVLTF
TRBJ2-3,TRBD2,-,TRBV20-1,TGCAGTGCTAGAGCGGGACTAGCGCGCACAGATACGCAGTATTTT,CSARAGLARTDTQYF
TRBJ2-3,-,many,TRBV6-6,TGTGCCAGCAGTTACAGCTCATCTAGCACAGATACGCAGTATTTT,CASSYSSSSTDTQYF
TRBJ1-1,-,-,TRBV30,TGTGCCTGGCACAAAACGGAGTACACTGAAGCTTTCTTT,CAWHKTEYTEAFF
TRBJ2-4,-,-,TRBV14,TGTGCCAGCAGCCCGGGCGGTCGGACATCCAATGAGCAGTACTTC,CASSPGGRTSNEQYF
TRBJ2-2,TRBD2,-,TRBV7-2,TGTGCCAGCAGCTTAACCGTCGTAACTAGCGGGAGGAGCGGGGAGCTGTTTTTT,CASSLTVVTSGRSGELFF
TRBJ2-7,TRBD1,-,TRBV7-8,TGTGCCAGCGGCCGGACAGGCCCTTCCTACGAGCAGTACTTC,CASGRTGPSYEQYF
TRBJ2-1,-,few,TRBV6-6,TGTGCCAGTGCGGAGGTAGGGAATGAGAAGTTCTTC,CASAEVGNEKFF
TRBJ2-3,TRBD2,-,TRBV12-3/TRBV12-4,TGTGCCAGCAGTTCCGCTGGCGGGGGAAGGGGTACGCAGTATTTT,CASSSAGGGRGTQYF
TRBJ1-5,TRBD1,many,TRBV7-9,TGTGCCACGGAAACCCAAGGACAGGGTTTACAGCCCCAGCATTTT,CATETQGQGLQPQHF
TRBJ2-5,-,-,TRBV3-1,TGTGCCAGCACCCGTTCCCGAGAGACCCAGTACTTC,CASTRSRETQYF
TRBJ2-7,-,few,TRBV10-2,TGCGCCAGCAGTGAGTTCAACGCCTACGAGCAGTACTTC,CASSEFNAYEQYF
TRBJ2-7,TRBD2,-,TRBV19,TGTGCCAGGGAAAGCGGGACGACCCGGGAGCAGTACTTC,CARESGTTREQYF
TRBJ2-5,-,-,TRBV7-9,TGTGCCAGCAGTCTATGGGAGACAGTAGGCAAGACCCAGTACTTC,CASSLWETVGKTQYF
TRBJ2-3,-,few,TRBV20-1,TGCAGTGCCAGTAAAGGAGATACGCAGTATTTT,CSASKGDTQYF
TRBJ2-1,TRBD2,-,TRBV7-3,TGTGCCAGCAGCCTCATGGCCGGGACTAGCGGGGAGCATGAGCAGTTCTTC,CASSLMAGTSGEHEQFF
TRBJ1-5,TRBD1,-,TRBV27,TGTGCCAGCAGCTCGGCCGGGACAGGAAGCAATCAGCCCCAGCATTTT,CASSSAGTGSNQPQHF
TRBJ1-5,TRBD1,many,TRBV6-6,TGTGCCAGCTACCCCGGGACAGGGAAGGATCAGCCCCAGCATTTT,CASYPGTGKDQPQHF
TRBJ2-1,-,few,TRBV9,TGTGCCAGCAGCGTTATGGGTAGCGGAGACTACAATGAGCAGTTCTTC,CASSVMGSGDYNEQFF
TRBJ1-2,TRBD1,-,TRBV2,TGTGCCAGCAGTGATTCCGGGACAGGGGGATATGGCTACACCTTC,CASSDSGTGGYGYTF